The rows below give T cell receptor beta chains drawn from one sample of a study of siplizumab effects on memory and regulatory T cells. Generated by immunoSEQ multiplex PCR, the TCRdb table keeps only in-frame clones and is missing some. The profile shows 100,000 to 120,000 clones, 93% of them singletons. The specimen sequenced was CD4+ T cells sorted from blood. These receptors originate from a human donor in good health. CDR3s include the opening cysteine and the closing phenylalanine or tryptophan. A D gene is named only where the DNA matches it firmly. Clone size, where shown, is once, few, many, or a class for clones that have expanded.

CDR3nt: TGTGCCAGCAGTCACGAACAGGGGGCTGAAGCTTTCTTT; CDR3aa: CASSHEQGAEAFF; v_gene: TRBV6-6; j_gene: TRBJ1-1; abundance: -; d_gene: TRBD1
CDR3nt: TGTGCCAGCAGCTTAGGAGCTAGCGGGGCCTACGAGCAGTACTTC; CDR3aa: CASSLGASGAYEQYF; v_gene: TRBV7-8; j_gene: TRBJ2-7; abundance: -; d_gene: TRBD2
CDR3nt: TGTGCCAGCAGCTTAACAGGGCCTAGCGCCACAGATACGCAGTATTTT; CDR3aa: CASSLTGPSATDTQYF; v_gene: TRBV7-3; j_gene: TRBJ2-3; abundance: -; d_gene: -
CDR3nt: TGTGCCAGCAGCTGGGGGACTAGCGGGGGCGCAGATACGCAGTATTTT; CDR3aa: CASSWGTSGGADTQYF; v_gene: TRBV7-2; j_gene: TRBJ2-3; abundance: -; d_gene: TRBD2
CDR3nt: TGTGCCAGCAGCAGGGGGGTAACTAACTATGGCTACACCTTC; CDR3aa: CASSRGVTNYGYTF; v_gene: TRBV27; j_gene: TRBJ1-2; abundance: -; d_gene: TRBD1
CDR3nt: TGTGCCAGTAGTATTCCTGGAAACACCATATATTTT; CDR3aa: CASSIPGNTIYF; v_gene: TRBV19; j_gene: TRBJ1-3; abundance: -; d_gene: -
CDR3nt: TGTGCCAGCAGTCGGACACCCTACGAGCAGTACTTC; CDR3aa: CASSRTPYEQYF; v_gene: TRBV25-1; j_gene: TRBJ2-7; abundance: -; d_gene: -
CDR3nt: TGTGCCAGCAGCTTAGAGGGCACAGATACGCAGTATTTT; CDR3aa: CASSLEGTDTQYF; v_gene: TRBV7-9; j_gene: TRBJ2-3; abundance: -; d_gene: -
CDR3nt: TGTGCCAGCAGCACCCTAGGACGGGATCTCTCTGGAAACACCATATATTTT; CDR3aa: CASSTLGRDLSGNTIYF; v_gene: TRBV11-3; j_gene: TRBJ1-3; abundance: -; d_gene: -
CDR3nt: TGTGCCAGCAGCTTAGGGACAGGAGCGCTTCAGCCCCAGCATTTT; CDR3aa: CASSLGTGALQPQHF; v_gene: TRBV7-6; j_gene: TRBJ1-5; abundance: -; d_gene: TRBD1
CDR3nt: TGTGCCAGCAGTGAGACAGGGATCTGGGAGACCCAGTACTTC; CDR3aa: CASSETGIWETQYF; v_gene: TRBV6-5; j_gene: TRBJ2-5; abundance: -; d_gene: TRBD1
CDR3nt: TGTGCCAGCAGCCCCCCAGTCGGGACAGATACGCAGTATTTT; CDR3aa: CASSPPVGTDTQYF; v_gene: TRBV4-2; j_gene: TRBJ2-3; abundance: -; d_gene: -
CDR3nt: TGTGCCAGCTCGAGAGCCGGGACTCCTCACAATGAGCAGTTCTTC; CDR3aa: CASSRAGTPHNEQFF; v_gene: TRBV18; j_gene: TRBJ2-1; abundance: -; d_gene: -
CDR3nt: TGCGCCAGCAGCGCTATACGACAGCCTGAAGCTTTCTTT; CDR3aa: CASSAIRQPEAFF; v_gene: TRBV4-1; j_gene: TRBJ1-1; abundance: -; d_gene: -
CDR3nt: TGTGCTAGTGCCCGGGGAGTCGGAAACACCATATATTTT; CDR3aa: CASARGVGNTIYF; v_gene: TRBV12-5; j_gene: TRBJ1-3; abundance: -; d_gene: -
CDR3nt: TGTGCCAGCAGCCTAGTAGGGCTAGCGGGGGGAGTCCACGAGCAGTACTTC; CDR3aa: CASSLVGLAGGVHEQYF; v_gene: TRBV11-2; j_gene: TRBJ2-7; abundance: -; d_gene: TRBD2
CDR3nt: TGTGCCAGCAGTGATAGACAGGGGTCCTCCGGCTCACCCCTCCACTTT; CDR3aa: CASSDRQGSSGSPLHF; v_gene: TRBV6-1; j_gene: TRBJ1-6; abundance: -; d_gene: TRBD1
CDR3nt: TGTGCCAGCATTACGTCGTACGGGAACACTGAAGCTTTCTTT; CDR3aa: CASITSYGNTEAFF; v_gene: TRBV2; j_gene: TRBJ1-1; abundance: -; d_gene: -
CDR3nt: TGTGCTAGTGGACGAACTAGCGGGAGTAACAATGAGCAGTTCTTC; CDR3aa: CASGRTSGSNNEQFF; v_gene: TRBV12-5; j_gene: TRBJ2-1; abundance: -; d_gene: TRBD2
CDR3nt: TGTGCTAGTGGTACAACCGGGACTCAAGACGAGCAGTACTTC; CDR3aa: CASGTTGTQDEQYF; v_gene: TRBV12-5; j_gene: TRBJ2-7; abundance: -; d_gene: -
CDR3nt: TGTGCCAGTAGTATAGCGAGCGGGAGGGCCGGGAATGAGCAGTTCTTC; CDR3aa: CASSIASGRAGNEQFF; v_gene: TRBV19; j_gene: TRBJ2-1; abundance: -; d_gene: TRBD2
CDR3nt: TGTGCCTGGATCAACACCGGAGAGGAAAAACTGTTTTTT; CDR3aa: CAWINTGEEKLFF; v_gene: TRBV30; j_gene: TRBJ1-4; abundance: -; d_gene: -
CDR3nt: TGTGCCAGCAGCTTGGCTGGACTAGCGGTAGAGACCCAGTACTTC; CDR3aa: CASSLAGLAVETQYF; v_gene: TRBV5-4; j_gene: TRBJ2-5; abundance: -; d_gene: TRBD2
CDR3nt: TGTGCCAGCAGTTTAAACAGGGTTTCCCACGAGCAGTACTTC; CDR3aa: CASSLNRVSHEQYF; v_gene: TRBV27; j_gene: TRBJ2-7; abundance: -; d_gene: -
CDR3nt: TGTGCCAGCAGGGCCCCCGCGATCTACGAGCAGTACTTC; CDR3aa: CASRAPAIYEQYF; v_gene: TRBV28; j_gene: TRBJ2-7; abundance: -; d_gene: -
CDR3nt: TGTGCCAGCAGCTTGATCTTAGCGGGAGGTAGTGAGCAGTACTTC; CDR3aa: CASSLILAGGSEQYF; v_gene: TRBV5-5; j_gene: TRBJ2-7; abundance: once; d_gene: TRBD2
CDR3nt: TGCGCCAGCAGTGATGGCGGGGGGACAGATACGCAGTATTTT; CDR3aa: CASSDGGGTDTQYF; v_gene: TRBV10-1; j_gene: TRBJ2-3; abundance: -; d_gene: TRBD2
CDR3nt: TGTGCCATCAGGGGGGCGCGGGGAGCCGTATCTACAGATACGCAGTATTTT; CDR3aa: CAIRGARGAVSTDTQYF; v_gene: TRBV10-3; j_gene: TRBJ2-3; abundance: -; d_gene: -
CDR3nt: TGTGCCAGCAGCTTAGGCTCCGGCGGGAGGGGCCCAGATACGCAGTATTTT; CDR3aa: CASSLGSGGRGPDTQYF; v_gene: TRBV7-2; j_gene: TRBJ2-3; abundance: -; d_gene: TRBD2
CDR3nt: TGTGCCAGCAGTTCGGACAGCTCTGGAAACACCATATATTTT; CDR3aa: CASSSDSSGNTIYF; v_gene: TRBV6-6; j_gene: TRBJ1-3; abundance: -; d_gene: -
CDR3nt: TGTGCCAGCAGCCCGGCTAACACTGAAGCTTTCTTT; CDR3aa: CASSPANTEAFF; v_gene: TRBV5-6; j_gene: TRBJ1-1; abundance: few; d_gene: -
CDR3nt: TGTGCCAGCAGCCTACAAGTGAACACCGGGGAGCTGTTTTTT; CDR3aa: CASSLQVNTGELFF; v_gene: TRBV7-6; j_gene: TRBJ2-2; abundance: -; d_gene: -
CDR3nt: TGTGCCAGCAGTGAACCCGGGGGGGGATACAATGAGCAGTTCTTC; CDR3aa: CASSEPGGGYNEQFF; v_gene: TRBV25-1; j_gene: TRBJ2-1; abundance: -; d_gene: TRBD2
CDR3nt: TGTGCCAGCAGCGTAGGGAGCCTAATAGAGACCCAGTACTTC; CDR3aa: CASSVGSLIETQYF; v_gene: TRBV9; j_gene: TRBJ2-5; abundance: -; d_gene: -
CDR3nt: TGTGCCAGCAGTCGGCCGGGGGAGGGTGGCTACACCTTC; CDR3aa: CASSRPGEGGYTF; v_gene: TRBV27; j_gene: TRBJ1-2; abundance: -; d_gene: -
CDR3nt: TGTGCCAGCAGAACTAGCGGGATCCCCTACGAGCAGTACTTC; CDR3aa: CASRTSGIPYEQYF; v_gene: TRBV27; j_gene: TRBJ2-7; abundance: -; d_gene: TRBD2
CDR3nt: TGTGCCAGCAGTGAAGCGGACAGGGTTAGATCAAGGACCCAGTACTTC; CDR3aa: CASSEADRVRSRTQYF; v_gene: TRBV2; j_gene: TRBJ2-5; abundance: -; d_gene: TRBD1
CDR3nt: TGTGCCAGCAGCGTAGCTGGACGAGCGGGAGGAAGGGATACGCAGTATTTT; CDR3aa: CASSVAGRAGGRDTQYF; v_gene: TRBV9; j_gene: TRBJ2-3; abundance: once; d_gene: TRBD2
CDR3nt: TGTGCCAGCAGCTTGTCGGTACTAGCGGGAAGGAATGAGCAGTTCTTC; CDR3aa: CASSLSVLAGRNEQFF; v_gene: TRBV5-4; j_gene: TRBJ2-1; abundance: -; d_gene: TRBD2
CDR3nt: TGCGCCAGCAGCCCGGTGGGGGGAGAAGTTCGAAATGAGCAGTTCTTC; CDR3aa: CASSPVGGEVRNEQFF; v_gene: TRBV4-3; j_gene: TRBJ2-1; abundance: -; d_gene: -
CDR3nt: TGTGCCAGTAGTATGGGACAGACAGGCAACACTGAAGCTTTCTTT; CDR3aa: CASSMGQTGNTEAFF; v_gene: TRBV19; j_gene: TRBJ1-1; abundance: -; d_gene: TRBD1